These 8 T cell receptor beta chains were all obtained from the same sample, sequenced in a study of blood T cell repertoires in COVID-19. The method was immunoSEQ multiplex PCR; TCRdb's version includes in-frame clones alone and lacks a portion of them. This sample has fewer than 80,000 clones, with around nine tenths found just once. The sequenced material came from peripheral blood. These receptors were taken from an older man with acute or convalescent COVID-19.

The chain carries TRBV6-6 and TRBJ2-5; 9 nucleotides agree with TRBD1. Looked up from germline, CDR1 is MNHNY and CDR2 is SVGAGI (reference sequence). The trim removed 6 bases at V and 4 bases at J, leaving 9 bases unmatched. This CDR3 region has 15 residues. The CDR3 coding sequence is TGTGCCAGCAGCCAGGACAGGGGTGGGCCAGAGACCCAGTACTTC. Amino acid sequence: CASSQDRGGPETQYF.

The V gene is TRBV6-1, the J gene TRBJ2-1, with D maybe TRBD2 (6 bases). Germline assignment: CDR1 MNHNS and CDR2 SASEGT. Trimming removed 2 bases at V and 0 bases at J, with 14 bases between. This CDR3 has 17 residues. CDR3 coding DNA: TGTGCCAGCAGTGAACCTATAGCGGTAAGCTCCTACAATGAGCAGTTCTTC. Its translation is CASSEPIAVSSYNEQFF.

Regarding this clone: At one end, the junction sequence differs from germline, possibly due to a read error. The CDR3 protein is CASSVRGQAAEQYF. The CDR3 DNA is TGTGCCAGCAGCGTAAGGGGACAGGCGGCCGAGCAATACTTC. The genes are TRBV9 and TRBJ2-7, with 8 nucleotides matching TRBD1. Germline CDR1 reads SGDLS; CDR2 reads YYNGEE. This CDR3 is 14 amino acids long.

This rearrangement joins TRBV6-4 to TRBJ2-6, with 7 nucleotides matching TRBD1. This CDR3 has 18 residues. After removal of 6 bases from V and 2 bases from J, the junction contained 13 bases not matched to a gene. Germline CDR1 MRHNA, CDR2 SNTAGT. The CDR3 region is CASRNHRGMGTGANVLTF. In DNA, the CDR3 is TGTGCCAGCAGGAATCACAGGGGAATGGGTACTGGGGCCAACGTCCTGACTTTC.

The rearrangement joins TRBV5-3 to TRBJ1-1; D not certain. TRBV5-3 is designated an ORF whose function remains uncertain. This CDR3 has 14 amino acids. Trimming pared 7 bases from V and 5 bases from J, leaving 18 bases between. The CDR3: CARRPNPRPTEAFF. As DNA, the CDR3 is TGTGCCAGACGACCTAACCCTAGGCCAACTGAAGCTTTCTTT.

V usage is TRBV6-5 and J usage is TRBJ2-3; D gene ambiguous. CDR3 size: 10 residues. Trimming cost V 8 bases and J 6 bases, with 6 bases left between them. CDR1 MNHEY and CDR2 SVGAGI come from the germline V gene. The chain's CDR3 is CASLYDTQYF. The CDR3 coding sequence is TGTGCCAGCCTTTATGATACGCAGTATTTT.

The chain uses TRBV28 and TRBJ1-1; tentatively, D is TRBD1 (6 bases). CDR1 is MDHEN, CDR2 SYDVKM, per germline. The CDR3 totals 13 residues. Trimming removed 7 bases at V and 3 bases at J, with 12 bases between. The CDR3 here is CASKRGMDTEAFF. The DNA for the CDR3 is TGTGCCAGCAAGAGGGGGATGGACACTGAAGCTTTCTTT. The full variable domain, its missing parts supplied by reference TRBV28 and TRBJ1-1, is DVKVTQSSRYLVKRTGEKVFLECVQDMDHENMFWYRQDPGLGLRLIYFSYDVKMKEKGDIPEGYSVSREKKERFSLILESASTNQTSMYLCASKRGMDTEAFFGQGTRLTVV.

The rearrangement joins TRBV19 to TRBJ2-2; D unresolved. V gave up 4 bases and J gave up 9 bases, with 9 bases separating them. This CDR3 is built from 12 residues. Germline V gene lookup returns CDR1 LNHDA and CDR2 SQIVND (reference sequence). The CDR3 here is CASSTLSRELFF. CDR3 sequence (DNA): TGTGCCAGTAGTACCCTCAGTCGGGAGCTGTTTTTT.